The present T cell receptor (beta chain) was sequenced within a study of blood T cell repertoires in COVID-19. About the research overall: Sites in the United States, Italy and Spain provided acute and convalescent COVID-19 samples. In each case, the material was cDNA or gDNA derived from T cells, B-cell-depleted T cells, or PBMCs.

In the original processing: Reference gene primers were amplified, and this amplification served to estimate nucleated cell counts. TCRdb keeps only in-frame clones here, not all; method: immunoSEQ multiplex PCR. That table furnishes V, J and clone size, whereas the DNA furnished D and trimming. The sample lists approximately 330,000 clones, around 90% seen once, with roughly a tenth in the top ten. Patients of the Seattle cohort, enrolled during active infection, were followed longitudinally. Trimming took 6 bases from V and 5 from J; bases not matched to a gene: 6. CDR3 length: 16 amino acids. In germline, CDR1 is SGHTA, CDR2 FQGNSA.

The TCR sequence derives from a young man with COVID-19, enrolled during active disease. The chain couples TRBV7-2 to TRBJ2-5, with 16 bases that match TRBD2. Specimen: peripheral blood. This CDR3 is CASSSGLAGGGETQYF. The DNA of the CDR3 is TGTGCCAGCAGTTCGGGACTAGCGGGAGGGGGGGAGACCCAGTACTTC.